The next 29 T cell receptor beta chains were all read from a single sample in a study of control samples from healthy donors and cancer patients. Repertoires were generated with immunoSEQ multiplex PCR, while TCRdb's copy carries only in-frame clones and drops some. The table includes approximately 110,000 clones, 90% detected once. The sequencing input was blood. These receptors originate from a human donor in good health. The donor label of this sample is uncertain.

The V call is TRBV25-1, the J call TRBJ1-2; no definite D call. This CDR3 is 12 amino acids long. The germline V gene encodes CDR1 MGHDK and CDR2 SYGVNS. Trimming pared 5 bases from V and 8 bases from J, leaving 12 bases between. The CDR3 loop is CASSYGSDGYTF. The CDR3 nucleotides read TGTGCCAGCAGTTACGGGTCAGACGGCTACACCTTC.

The chain recombines TRBV28 with TRBJ1-6, with a tentative D call TRBD1 (5 bases). Germline CDR1 and CDR2: MDHEN and SYDVKM. This CDR3 is built from 19 residues. The germline V and J ends were trimmed by 1 base and 0 bases, with 16 bases remaining between them. For the CDR3, the DNA is TGTGCCAGCAGTTTATCGACCGGGGGACTTCGCTCCTATAATTCACCCCTCCACTTT. This encodes CASSLSTGGLRSYNSPLHF.

The genes are TRBV6-5 and TRBJ1-2; TRBD1 agrees at 7 bases. Germline loops: CDR1 MNHEY, CDR2 SVGAGI. The CDR3 consists of 15 residues. After removal of 0 bases from V and 4 bases from J, the junction contained 5 bases not matched to a gene. As DNA, the CDR3 is TGTGCCAGCAGTTACTCGAGTTCAGGGGGCTATGGCTACACCTTC. This sequence encodes CASSYSSSGGYGYTF.

CDR3 loop: CASSLLNSPSLDTQYF. For the CDR3, the DNA is TGTGCCAGCAGTTTATTGAACTCCCCTTCTTTGGATACGCAGTATTTT. The chain joins TRBV27 to TRBJ2-3; D not certain. Germline CDR1 is MNHEY and CDR2 is SMNVEV (reference sequence). V was cut by 1 base and J by 6 bases, with 17 bases left in between. This CDR3 comprises 16 residues.

The rearrangement uses TRBV6-4 and TRBJ1-5, with D unresolved. Germline V gene sequence: CDR1 MRHNA, CDR2 SNTAGT. The V gene lost 7 bases and the J gene lost 4 bases, with 11 bases spanning the gap. This CDR3 comprises 13 residues. The CDR3 reads CASTETSNQPQHF. The CDR3 DNA is TGTGCCAGCACCGAGACATCTAATCAGCCCCAGCATTTT.

Concerning this clone itself: This CDR3 is also generated by other DNA sequences in the sample. The CDR3 nucleotides read TGTGCCAGCAGCCTTGGGGACAGGGACACTGAAGCTTTCTTT. Translated, it gives CASSLGDRDTEAFF. The chain joins TRBV7-9 to TRBJ1-1, with 9 bases matching TRBD1. Looked up from germline, CDR1 is SEHNR and CDR2 is FQNEAQ (reference sequence). After removal of 5 bases from V and 3 bases from J, the junction contained 4 bases not matched to a gene. The CDR3 consists of 14 residues. The whole variable domain, remainder taken from reference TRBV7-9 and TRBJ1-1, is DTGVSQNPRHKITKRGQNVTFRCDPISEHNRLYWYRQTLGQGPEFLTYFQNEAQLEKSRLLSDRFSAERPKGSFSTLEIQRTEQGDSAMYLCASSLGDRDTEAFFGQGTRLTVV.

This clone appeared a single time. The rearrangement joins TRBV19 to TRBJ1-2; D gene unclear. Germline V lookup: CDR1 LNHDA, CDR2 SQIVND (reference sequence). The CDR3 is 13 residues long. The V and J ends lost 3 bases and 5 bases respectively, with 10 bases between them. The CDR3 sequence: CASSITQQYGYTF. In nucleotides, the CDR3 is TGTGCCAGTAGTATCACCCAGCAGTATGGCTACACCTTC.

This chain joins TRBV12-3 or TRBV12-4 and TRBJ2-5; D is uncertain. This CDR3 is 12 amino acids long. Trimming cost V 5 bases and J 4 bases, with 8 bases left between them. CDR3 in DNA: TGTGCCAGCAGTCCATCGGGAGAGACCCAGTACTTC. Translated: CASSPSGETQYF.

CDR3 sequence (DNA): TGTGCCAGCAACCCCGACAGCCTAGATACCTATGGCTACACCTTC. Translating it yields CASNPDSLDTYGYTF. The chain has TRBV28 and TRBJ1-2; the D gene is possibly TRBD1 (5 bases). Germline V gene lookup returns CDR1 MDHEN and CDR2 SYDVKM. This CDR3 has 15 amino acids. The V end lost 7 bases, the J end lost 4 bases, and 19 bases lay between the germline ends.

The V call is TRBV21-1, the J call TRBJ2-2; TRBD2 is the table's D call and was not checked against the DNA. TRBV21-1 represents a pseudogene. The CDR3 extends over 16 amino acids. CDR3 amino acids: CASSKGAGLNTGELFF. The DNA of the CDR3 is TGTGCCAGCAGCAAGGGCGCGGGGCTTAACACCGGGGAGCTGTTTTTT.

The V and J genes are TRBV10-3 and TRBJ1-2, with 7 bases that match TRBD1. The germline V gene encodes CDR1 ENHRY and CDR2 SYGVKD. V was clipped by 10 bases and J by 6 bases; unmatched bases: 11. The CDR3 loop spans 13 amino acids. CDR3 residues: CANRDGTVDGYTF. As DNA, the CDR3 is TGTGCCAACAGAGATGGGACAGTGGATGGCTACACCTTC.

The chain has TRBV5-4 and TRBJ1-1, with D hard to call. The germline V and J ends were trimmed by 0 bases and 1 base, with 7 bases remaining between them. Germline values: CDR1 SGHNT, CDR2 YYREEE (reference sequence). CDR3 length equals 14 residues. The CDR3 sequence: CASSLELANTEAFF. The CDR3 bases are TGTGCCAGCAGCTTGGAGTTAGCGAACACTGAAGCTTTCTTT.

The chain is built from TRBV9 and TRBJ2-2, with a tentative D call TRBD2 (6 bases). The CDR3 consists of 14 residues. Between the trimmed V and J ends, which lost 6 bases and 4 bases, there was a span of 13 bases. Germline V lookup: CDR1 SGDLS, CDR2 YYNGEE. The CDR3 is CASTGTRGTGELFF. The DNA for the CDR3 is TGTGCCAGCACCGGTACGCGGGGCACCGGGGAGCTGTTTTTT.

This clone was counted a single time. The CDR3 DNA follows: TGTGCCAGCAGTTCTACTCACCACAGGGCCCTGCAAGAGACCCAGTACTTC. It translates to CASSSTHHRALQETQYF. The genes are TRBV5-4 and TRBJ2-5; possible D gene TRBD1, 6 bases. The V gene lost 5 bases and the J gene lost 2 bases, with 22 bases spanning the gap. The CDR3 is 17 residues long. The germline V gene encodes CDR1 SGHNT and CDR2 YYREEE (reference sequence).

This sequence joins TRBV7-8 and TRBJ1-1, with unresolved D. Germline V lookup: CDR1 SGHVS, CDR2 FQNEAQ. The CDR3 extends over 12 amino acids. V lost 3 bases and J 2 bases, leaving 4 bases between the germline ends. In nucleotides, the CDR3 is TGTGCCAGCAGCTTCGTTAACACTGAAGCTTTCTTT. It is translated as CASSFVNTEAFF.

The J gene is TRBJ2-3, the V gene TRBV7-3, with 9 bases that match TRBD2. With V trimmed by 5 bases and J by 6 bases, 6 bases remained unmatched. The CDR3 length is 14 residues. Germline V gene data show CDR1 as SGHTA and CDR2 as FQGTGA. CDR3 DNA: TGTGCCAGCAGCCCCGGACTAGCGATGGATACGCAGTATTTT. Amino acids: CASSPGLAMDTQYF.

This chain joins TRBV20-1 and TRBJ1-1; unclear D gene. This CDR3 is built from 10 residues. Germline assignment: CDR1 DFQATT and CDR2 SNEGSKA (reference sequence). V gave up 1 base and J gave up 11 bases, with 8 bases separating them. The DNA of the CDR3 is TGCAGTGCTAGAGTAGGGATGGCTTTCTTT. It yields the protein CSARVGMAFF.

This clone was detected only a few times. The V and J genes are TRBV2 and TRBJ1-5, with D tentatively TRBD1 (6 bases). V gave up 10 bases and J gave up 6 bases, with 16 bases separating them. The CDR3 spans 13 residues. Germline assignment: CDR1 SNHLY and CDR2 FYNNEI. CDR3 in DNA: TGTGCCACCACTCAGGGGCCTTCTCAGCCCCAGCATTTT. As protein: CATTQGPSQPQHF.

This chain uses TRBV16 with TRBJ1-5; TRBD1 is a possible D gene (5 bases). The CDR3 is 13 amino acids. The germline gives CDR1 KGHSY, CDR2 FQNENV. Trimming left V 4 bases short and J 7 bases short, with 11 bases between. CDR3 bases: TGTGCCAGCAGCCGGGGGGGGTACCAGCCCCAGCATTTT. The encoded protein is CASSRGGYQPQHF.

The chain joins TRBV7-2 to TRBJ1-1; D not resolved. The V end lost 5 bases, the J end lost 3 bases, and 13 bases lay between the germline ends. Germline loops: CDR1 SGHTA, CDR2 FQGNSA. CDR3 length equals 14 residues. The CDR3 bases are TGTGCCAGCAGCCGCTTGATTTGGGACACTGAAGCTTTCTTT. Translated: CASSRLIWDTEAFF. Using reference TRBV7-2 and TRBJ1-1 for the parts outside the CDR3, the full variable domain is GAGVSQSPSNKVTEKGKDVELRCDPISGHTALYWYRQSLGQGLEFLIYFQGNSAPDKSGLPSDRFSAERTGGSVSTLTIQRTQQEDSAVYLCASSRLIWDTEAFFGQGTRLTVV.

V and J are TRBV4-1 and TRBJ1-2; D remains unclear. This CDR3 contains 13 residues. The germline CDR1 and CDR2 sequences are MGHRA and YSYEKL. Trimming left V 7 bases short and J 2 bases short, with 11 bases between. This chain's CDR3 is CASTPPGNYGYTF. The CDR3 DNA is TGCGCCAGCACCCCTCCGGGAAACTATGGCTACACCTTC.

J is TRBJ2-7 and V is TRBV12-3 or TRBV12-4; D gene ambiguous. V was cut by 8 bases and J by 3 bases, with 11 bases left in between. The CDR3 runs to 12 residues. CDR3 in amino acids: CASQGQDYEQYF. The CDR3 nucleotides are TGTGCCAGCCAAGGGCAGGACTACGAGCAGTACTTC.

CDR3 sequence: CASSQGTQHGYTF. The CDR3 nucleotides are TGTGCCAGCAGCCAAGGTACTCAGCATGGCTACACCTTC. The chain uses TRBV4-2 and TRBJ1-2; D gene unclear. The germline V and J ends were trimmed by 1 base and 6 bases, with 9 bases remaining between them. This CDR3 has 13 residues. Per germline, CDR1 LGHNA and CDR2 YNFKEQ.

The rearrangement uses TRBV2 and TRBJ2-7; no definite D call. Germline-derived CDR1 and CDR2 are SNHLY and FYNNEI. The V end was cut by 6 bases, the J end by 0 bases, with 15 bases between. The CDR3 contains 15 residues. The CDR3 here is CASRPSSGISYEQYF. The CDR3 region has the DNA TGTGCCAGCAGGCCCAGCTCAGGTATCTCCTACGAGCAGTACTTC.

The chain has TRBV10-3 and TRBJ1-2, with D uncertain. The ends were cut back, 2 bases at V and 2 bases at J, with 12 bases in the middle. CDR1 ENHRY and CDR2 SYGVKD come from the germline V gene. The CDR3 covers 15 residues. This chain's CDR3 is CAISEGEGANYGYTF. CDR3 nucleotide sequence: TGTGCCATCAGTGAGGGGGAGGGAGCCAACTATGGCTACACCTTC.

The chain joins TRBV5-4 to TRBJ2-7; TRBD1 matches at 11 bases. This CDR3 region has 14 residues. From germline, CDR1 is SGHNT and CDR2 YYREEE (reference sequence). The V gene end was trimmed by 4 bases and the J gene end by 7 bases; junction bases not matched to a gene: 7. The chain's CDR3 is CASSPPGQGVEQYF. The CDR3 bases are TGTGCCAGCAGCCCGCCGGGACAGGGGGTAGAGCAGTACTTC.

The genes are TRBV6-1 and TRBJ1-1; TRBD1 matches at 7 bases. The CDR3 length is 13 residues. Germline V CDR1 and CDR2: MNHNS, SASEGT. Germline trimming cut 2 bases from V and 7 bases from J; bases unmatched to any gene: 4. The CDR3 sequence is CASSETRTGEAFF. CDR3 bases: TGTGCCAGCAGTGAAACACGGACAGGTGAAGCTTTCTTT.

The rearrangement uses TRBV6-5 and TRBJ2-7; possible D gene TRBD1, 6 bases. V was pared by 1 base and J by 7 bases, with 14 bases between. The germline gives CDR1 MNHEY, CDR2 SVGAGI. The CDR3 sequence is 14 residues long. The CDR3 loop reads CASSYLDRPLEQYF. The CDR3 DNA is TGTGCCAGCAGTTACTTGGACAGACCGCTGGAGCAGTACTTC.

The chain has TRBV19 and TRBJ1-5; no reliable D call. Germline CDR1 reads LNHDA; CDR2 reads SQIVND (reference sequence). Trimming pared 2 bases from V and 5 bases from J, leaving 13 bases between. The CDR3 consists of 15 residues. DNA for the CDR3: TGTGCCAGTAGTATATTGGTACTATCTGATCAGCCCCAGCATTTT. This gives the protein CASSILVLSDQPQHF.